The next 13 T cell receptor beta chains were all read from a single sample in a study of T cells in tumors and immune-related adverse events. Using immunoSEQ multiplex PCR, the repertoire was profiled, and TCRdb retains in-frame clones only, with some absent. The sample lists fewer than 25,000 clones, 85% to 95% seen once, with over 1.3% in the top ten. This specimen consisted of lymph node tissue, obtained from a patient treated with anti-PD-1 therapy. The receptors stem from a female donor with metastatic renal cell carcinoma.

V and J are TRBV11-2 and TRBJ2-2; 10 nucleotides align to TRBD2. The CDR3 has 17 amino acids. Germline V gives CDR1 SGHAT, CDR2 FQNNGV. Losses at the gene ends were 1 base for V and 0 bases for J; bases not matched to a gene: 2. The CDR3 bases are TGTGCCAGCAGCTTAGCTAGCGGGAGATCGAACACCGGGGAGCTGTTTTTT. Protein product: CASSLASGRSNTGELFF.

The V call is TRBV5-1, the J call TRBJ2-7; D could derive from TRBD1 or TRBD2 (5 bases each). Per germline, CDR1 SGHRS and CDR2 YFSETQ. V was clipped by 7 bases and J by 0 bases, with 14 bases between them. This CDR3 is built from 14 residues. For the CDR3, the DNA is TGCGCCAGCCGCCAGGGACCTAGCTCCTACGAGCAGTACTTC. This gives the protein CASRQGPSSYEQYF.

V and J are TRBV6-1 and TRBJ2-7, with D uncertain. The germline gives CDR1 MNHNS, CDR2 SASEGT. The length of the CDR3 is 11 residues. The V gene lost 3 bases and the J gene lost 3 bases, with 3 bases spanning the gap. Written as DNA, the CDR3 is TGTGCCAGCAGTGAGGGCTACGAGCAGTACTTC. Translating it yields CASSEGYEQYF.

The chain recombines TRBV2 with TRBJ2-6, with D unclear. With 1 base removed from V and 2 bases from J, the gap between germline ends came to 3 bases. Germline V gene data show CDR1 as SNHLY and CDR2 as FYNNEI. This CDR3 has 14 amino acids. This chain's CDR3 is CASSEGAGANVLTF. CDR3 coding DNA: TGTGCCAGCAGTGAAGGTGCTGGGGCCAACGTCCTGACTTTC.

This chain connects TRBV7-9 to TRBJ1-1, with D unresolved. The CDR3 sequence is 12 residues long. V lost 1 base to trimming and J lost 5 bases, with 5 bases between them. Germline V lookup: CDR1 SEHNR, CDR2 FQNEAQ (reference sequence). The CDR3 is CASSLEVTEAFF. The CDR3 nucleotides are TGTGCCAGCAGCTTAGAGGTTACTGAAGCTTTCTTT.

The rearrangement uses TRBV5-4 and TRBJ2-3, with a weak D call TRBD2 (6 bases). The V end lost 2 bases, the J end lost 0 bases, and 7 bases lay between the germline ends. CDR1 SGHNT and CDR2 YYREEE come from the germline V gene (reference sequence). CDR3 length: 14 amino acids. The CDR3 bases are TGTGCCAGCAGCTTCCGGGGGAGCACAGATACGCAGTATTTT. Its protein is CASSFRGSTDTQYF.

The chain uses TRBV19 and TRBJ2-1; 10 bases fit TRBD1. The germline gives CDR1 LNHDA, CDR2 SQIVND (reference sequence). J gave up 5 bases and V 3 bases, and 4 bases lay outside the gene matches. The CDR3 length is 15 residues. The CDR3 is CASSIRQGANNEQFF. The CDR3, as DNA: TGTGCCAGTAGTATCCGACAGGGGGCCAACAATGAGCAGTTCTTC. The full variable domain, with the rest looked up from reference TRBV19 and TRBJ2-1, is DGGITQSPKYLFRKEGQNVTLSCEQNLNHDAMYWYRQDPGQGLRLIYYSQIVNDFQKGDIAEGYSVSREKKESFPLTVTSAQKNPTAFYLCASSIRQGANNEQFFGPGTRLTVL.

In its sample, this clone was seen once. An end of the junction does not agree with germline; a read error may underlie this. V gene TRBV11-2 combines with J gene TRBJ2-2; D is unclear. The CDR3 is 14 residues long. Germline V gene lookup returns CDR1 SGHAT and CDR2 FQNNGV. The CDR3 DNA follows: TGTGCCAGCAACTTAAGCCTGAACACCGGGGAGCTGTTTTTT. Its protein is CASNLSLNTGELFF.

V usage is TRBV19 and J usage is TRBJ1-2; TRBD1 aligns across 7 bases. Germline lookup yields CDR1 LNHDA and CDR2 SQIVND (reference sequence). The CDR3 consists of 15 residues. Trimming took 3 bases from V and 1 from J; bases not matched to a gene: 5. CDR3: CASSITGAFNYGYTF. In nucleotides, the CDR3 is TGTGCCAGTAGTATTACAGGGGCCTTTAACTATGGCTACACCTTC.

V usage is TRBV19 and J usage is TRBJ2-1; D possibly corresponds to TRBD1 (5 bases). Germline V gives CDR1 LNHDA, CDR2 SQIVND (reference sequence). The CDR3 spans 15 residues. Trimming stripped 6 bases from V and 3 bases from J, with 15 bases between. This chain's CDR3 is CASSTDGHDYNEQFF. The CDR3 nucleotides are TGTGCCAGTAGCACAGACGGACACGACTACAATGAGCAGTTCTTC.

This chain uses TRBV5-1 with TRBJ1-1; D unclear. This CDR3 contains 14 residues. The V end lost 4 bases, the J end lost 1 base, and 11 bases lay between the germline ends. CDR1 and CDR2 (germline): SGHRS, YFSETQ. CDR3 amino acids: CASSLKIGNTEAFF. CDR3 in DNA: TGCGCCAGCAGCCTAAAAATTGGGAACACTGAAGCTTTCTTT.

This chain links TRBV9 with TRBJ2-5; no definite D call. Trimming removed 0 bases from V and 0 bases from J, with 3 bases in between. Germline CDR1 and CDR2: SGDLS and YYNGEE. CDR3 length: 13 residues. The CDR3 protein is CASSVGNQETQYF. The DNA of the CDR3 is TGTGCCAGCAGCGTAGGGAACCAAGAGACCCAGTACTTC.

The chain couples TRBV5-4 to TRBJ1-2; no definite D call. CDR1 is SGHNT and CDR2 is YYREEE in the germline V gene (reference sequence). The V and J ends lost 0 bases and 4 bases respectively, with 10 bases between them. CDR3 length: 14 amino acids. Written as DNA, the CDR3 is TGTGCCAGCAGCTTGGGAAGGGCTACCTATGGCTACACCTTC. Protein: CASSLGRATYGYTF.